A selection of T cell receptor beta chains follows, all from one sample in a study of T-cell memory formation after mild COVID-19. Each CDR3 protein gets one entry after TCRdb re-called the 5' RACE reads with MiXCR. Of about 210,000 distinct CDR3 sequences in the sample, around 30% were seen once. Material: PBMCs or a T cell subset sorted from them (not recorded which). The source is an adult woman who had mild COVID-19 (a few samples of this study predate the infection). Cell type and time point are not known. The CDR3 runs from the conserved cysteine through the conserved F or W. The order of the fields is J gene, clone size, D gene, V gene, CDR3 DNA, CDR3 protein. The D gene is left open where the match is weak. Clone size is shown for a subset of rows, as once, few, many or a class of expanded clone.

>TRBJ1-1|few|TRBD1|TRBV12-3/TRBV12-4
TGTGCCAGCAGTTTAACGAGGGGGCCGCACACTGAAGCTTTCTTT
CASSLTRGPHTEAFF
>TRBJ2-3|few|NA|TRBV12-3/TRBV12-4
TGTGCCACCAGACTTAGAAGCACAGATACGCAGTATTTT
CATRLRSTDTQYF
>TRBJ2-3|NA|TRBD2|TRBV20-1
TGCAGTGCCGCAACTAGCGGGGGGGCTAGGCAGTATTTT
CSAATSGGARQYF
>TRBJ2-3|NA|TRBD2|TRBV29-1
TGCAGCGTCGGGAGGGCAGATACGCAGTATTTT
CSVGRADTQYF
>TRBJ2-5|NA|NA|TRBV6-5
TGTGCCAGCAGCCAAGGACGGATTCAAGAGACCCAGTACTTC
CASSQGRIQETQYF
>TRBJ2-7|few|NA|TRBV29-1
TGCAGCGTTGTCGTGGAGTGGCCCTACGAGCAGTACTTC
CSVVVEWPYEQYF
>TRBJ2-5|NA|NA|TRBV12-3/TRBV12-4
TGTGCCAGCAGTTTCCTAGCGACGGAGACCCAGTACTTC
CASSFLATETQYF
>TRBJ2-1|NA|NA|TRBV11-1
TGTGCCAGCAGCTTAACAGGACGCGCCGAGGATGAGCAGTTCTTC
CASSLTGRAEDEQFF
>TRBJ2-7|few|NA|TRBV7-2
TGTGCCAGCAGCTTGACGGGGGACGGTGTTGGCGAGCAGTACTTC
CASSLTGDGVGEQYF
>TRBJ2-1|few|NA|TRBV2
TGTGCCAGCAGTGAACGGCAGAGCTCCTACAATGAGCAGTTCTTC
CASSERQSSYNEQFF
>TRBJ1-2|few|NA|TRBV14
TGTGCCAGCAGCCAAGATTGGGTTCAGAGTTCGGAAAAGGGCTACACCTTC
CASSQDWVQSSEKGYTF
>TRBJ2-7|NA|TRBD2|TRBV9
TGTGCCAGCAGCCTACAGGGGCTAGCGGGGGAGCAGTACTTC
CASSLQGLAGEQYF
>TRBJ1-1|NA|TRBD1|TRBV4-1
TGCGCCAGCAGCCCCAGGAAAGGACAGGGCCAAACTGAAGCTTTCTTT
CASSPRKGQGQTEAFF
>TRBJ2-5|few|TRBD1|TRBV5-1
TGCGCCAGCAGCTCGGGACAGGAGAAAAAGACCCAGTACTTC
CASSSGQEKKTQYF
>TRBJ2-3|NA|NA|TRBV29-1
TGCAGCGTTGAGCGGGATAGCACAGATACGCAGTATTTT
CSVERDSTDTQYF
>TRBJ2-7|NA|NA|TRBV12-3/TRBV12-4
TGTGCCAGCAGTTTTAGGCCTAGGACCTACGAGCAGTACTTC
CASSFRPRTYEQYF
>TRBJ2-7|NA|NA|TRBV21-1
TGTGCCAGCCCACGCCCCCCCGGGGGCTACGAGCAGTACTTC
CASPRPPGGYEQYF
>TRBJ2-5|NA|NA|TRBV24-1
TGTGCCACCAGTGACCCCGGCCAGGTAGTAAAGACCCAGTACTTC
CATSDPGQVVKTQYF
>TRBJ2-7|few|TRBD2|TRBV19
TGTGCCTCTCCGGGTAGCGGGTTATCCTACGAGCAGTACTTC
CASPGSGLSYEQYF
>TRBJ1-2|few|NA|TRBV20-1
TGCAGTGCTAGAGAGATGGGTTTGAGCTATGGCTACACCTTC
CSAREMGLSYGYTF
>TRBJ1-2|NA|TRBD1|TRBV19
TGTGCCAGTAGAGGTCAGGGGGCTCTGGGCTACACCTTC
CASRGQGALGYTF
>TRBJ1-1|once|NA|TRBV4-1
TGCGCCAGCAGCCAAGAGAGGGGAGACACTGAAGCTTTCTTT
CASSQERGDTEAFF
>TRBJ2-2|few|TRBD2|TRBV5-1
TGCGCCAGCAGCTTTCTGACGGGAGGTACCGGGGAGCTGTTTTTT
CASSFLTGGTGELFF
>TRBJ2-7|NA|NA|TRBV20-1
TGCAGTGCTTGGACAGAATCAGCCTACGAGCAGTACTTC
CSAWTESAYEQYF
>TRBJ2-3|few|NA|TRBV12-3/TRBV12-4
TGTGCCAGCAGTTTAAGGGGGACCACAGATACGCAGTATTTT
CASSLRGTTDTQYF
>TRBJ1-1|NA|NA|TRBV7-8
TGTGCCGAAAGAGGGGAGAACACTGAAGCTTTCTTT
CAERGENTEAFF
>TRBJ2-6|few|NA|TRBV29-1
TGCAGCGTTGGTAGTTACTCTGGGGCCAACGTCCTGACTTTC
CSVGSYSGANVLTF
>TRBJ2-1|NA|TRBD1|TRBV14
TGTGCCAGCAGCCCTAGTCTCCCGGGACAGGGTCCTTCCAATGAGCAGTTCTTC
CASSPSLPGQGPSNEQFF
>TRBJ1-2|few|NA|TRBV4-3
TGCGCCAGCAGCCAAGCACAGGGATCTACCGAGGGACTCAACTATGGCTACACCTTC
CASSQAQGSTEGLNYGYTF
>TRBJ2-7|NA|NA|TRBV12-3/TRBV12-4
TGTGCCAGCAGTTTAGGGCCAGGGGTCTACGAGCAGTACTTC
CASSLGPGVYEQYF
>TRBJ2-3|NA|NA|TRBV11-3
TGTGCCAGCAGCTTCTCTTTGGGGGGCTCTAGCACAGATACGCAGTATTTT
CASSFSLGGSSTDTQYF
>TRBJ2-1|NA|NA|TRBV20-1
TGCAGTGCTAGCCGGGGGCCCTCCTACAATGAGCAGTTCTTC
CSASRGPSYNEQFF
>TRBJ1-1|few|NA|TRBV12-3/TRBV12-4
TGTGCCAGCAGCCAAACAGGGAACACTGAAGCTTTCTTT
CASSQTGNTEAFF
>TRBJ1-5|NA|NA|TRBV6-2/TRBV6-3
TGTGCCAGCAGTGAGGACAGCAGCAAACTAGGGCCCCAGCATTTT
CASSEDSSKLGPQHF
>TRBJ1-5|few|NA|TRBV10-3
TGTGCCATCAGTGACGGGTCAGGGCGCAATCAGCCCCAGCATTTT
CAISDGSGRNQPQHF
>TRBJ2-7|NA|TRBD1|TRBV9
TGTGCCAGCAGCGTAGAGGGCAGGGGGACGGCGCAGTACTTC
CASSVEGRGTAQYF
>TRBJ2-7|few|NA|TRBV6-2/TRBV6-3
TGTGCCAGCAGTTACTTTCAGTCATCTACCTACGAGCAGTACTTC
CASSYFQSSTYEQYF
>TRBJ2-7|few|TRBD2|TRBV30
TGTGCCTGGAGTGCTATAAGACTAGCGGCCTCCTACGAGCAGTACTTC
CAWSAIRLAASYEQYF
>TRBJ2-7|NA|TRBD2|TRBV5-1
TGCGCCAGCAGGTCAACCAGCGGGGGGCCCTCCTACGAGCAGTACTTC
CASRSTSGGPSYEQYF
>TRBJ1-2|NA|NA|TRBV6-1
TGTGCCAGCAGGGCTAACTATGGCTACACCTTC
CASRANYGYTF
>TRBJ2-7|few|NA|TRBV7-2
TGTGCCAGCAGCTCCGGCGGTCCCCAGGGGTACTACGAGCAGTACTTC
CASSSGGPQGYYEQYF
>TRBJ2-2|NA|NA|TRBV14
TGTGCCAGCAGCCAAGATCGGGGGAGAGGGGAGCTGTTTTTT
CASSQDRGRGELFF
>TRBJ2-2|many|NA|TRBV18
TGTGCCAGCTCAATACAGAACACCGGGGAGCTGTTTTTT
CASSIQNTGELFF
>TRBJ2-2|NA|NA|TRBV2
TGTGCCAGCAGTACCAGGGGAGGCACCGGGGAGCTGTTTTTT
CASSTRGGTGELFF
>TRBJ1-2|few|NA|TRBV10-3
TGTGCCATCAACGGAAACCCCTCGTTAAACTATGGCTACACCTTC
CAINGNPSLNYGYTF
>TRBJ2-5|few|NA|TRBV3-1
TGTGCCAGCAGTAGGGACGGAAAAATTGCCGAGACCCAGTACTTC
CASSRDGKIAETQYF
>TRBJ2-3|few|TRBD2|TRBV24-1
TGTGCCACCAGTGACAGGAGGGAGGGCGCAGATACGCAGTATTTT
CATSDRREGADTQYF
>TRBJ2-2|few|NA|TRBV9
TGTGCCAGCAGCGGGACCTCCACCGGGGAGCTGTTTTTT
CASSGTSTGELFF
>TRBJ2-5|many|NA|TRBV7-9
TGTGCCAGCAGCTTGAATGAGGCCCAGTACTTC
CASSLNEAQYF
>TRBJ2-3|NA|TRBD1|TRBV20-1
TGCAGTGCTTCGGACAGGGCTAGCACAGATACGCAGTATTTT
CSASDRASTDTQYF
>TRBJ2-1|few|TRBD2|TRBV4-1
TGCGCCAGCAGCCCGGTAAGGACCGGGACTAGTATTAGGTATGAGCAGTTCTTC
CASSPVRTGTSIRYEQFF
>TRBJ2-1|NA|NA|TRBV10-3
TGTGCCATCAGTGAGCCTGCTAGTGGGGGTTTGGGCGATGAGCAGTTCTTC
CAISEPASGGLGDEQFF
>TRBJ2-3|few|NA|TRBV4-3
TGCGCCAGCAGCCAAGGAGGGTGGGGCGGTACGCAGTATTTT
CASSQGGWGGTQYF
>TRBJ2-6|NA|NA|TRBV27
TGTGCCAGCAGTTTGTGGGGGGTTGGGGCCAACGTCCTGACTTTC
CASSLWGVGANVLTF
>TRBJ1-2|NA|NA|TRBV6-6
TGTGCCAGCAGCCTCATTGGAGCTAACTATGGCTACACCTTC
CASSLIGANYGYTF
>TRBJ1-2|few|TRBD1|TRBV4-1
TGCGCCAGCAGCCCGCAAGGGACAGGCTATGGCTACACCTTC
CASSPQGTGYGYTF
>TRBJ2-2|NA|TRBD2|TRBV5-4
TGTGCCAGCAGCCTCTCGCCGGGAGGGTTCACCGGGGAGCTGTTTTTT
CASSLSPGGFTGELFF
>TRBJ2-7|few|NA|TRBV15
TGTGCCACCGCAGCGCGGCAAGCCCACGAGCAGTACTTC
CATAARQAHEQYF
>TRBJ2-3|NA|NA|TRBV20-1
TGCAGTGCCATCATCAGTTCGGACAGAAGAGCGTATTTT
CSAIISSDRRAYF
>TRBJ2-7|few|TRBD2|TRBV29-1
TGCAGCGTTGGGCTAGCGGGAGTCAAGTACTTC
CSVGLAGVKYF